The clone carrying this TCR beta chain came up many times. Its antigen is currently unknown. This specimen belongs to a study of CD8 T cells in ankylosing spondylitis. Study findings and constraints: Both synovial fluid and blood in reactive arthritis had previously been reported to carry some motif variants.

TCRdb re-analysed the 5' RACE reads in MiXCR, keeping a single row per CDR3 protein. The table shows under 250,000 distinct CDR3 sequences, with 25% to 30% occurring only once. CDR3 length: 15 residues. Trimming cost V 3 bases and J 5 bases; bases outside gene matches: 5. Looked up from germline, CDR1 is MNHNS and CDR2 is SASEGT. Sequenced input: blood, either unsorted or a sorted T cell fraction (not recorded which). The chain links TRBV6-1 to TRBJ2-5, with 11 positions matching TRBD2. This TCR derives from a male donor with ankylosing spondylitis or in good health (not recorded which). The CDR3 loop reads CASSDFSSGRETQYF. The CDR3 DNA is TGTGCCAGCAGTGACTTTTCTAGCGGGAGGGAGACCCAGTACTTC.